One and the same sample provided the 21 T cell receptor beta chains below, sequenced in a study of cytomegalovirus exposure and HLA in healthy donors. Primers for the PCR totalled 60 Vbeta and 13 Jbeta. Clones were read by immunoSEQ multiplex PCR, and TCRdb kept only the in-frame ones, dropping some. The sample carries about 180,000 clones, 82% recorded once. Sequencing used PBMCs. Receptors originate from a man between 40 and 49 years old in good health and CMV-seronegative.

This rearrangement joins TRBV18 to TRBJ2-7; TRBD1 agrees at 12 bases. In germline, CDR1 is KGHSH, CDR2 LQKENI. The CDR3 totals 15 residues. J lost 5 bases, V lost 3 bases, and 5 bases had no gene match. DNA of the CDR3: TGTGCCAGCTCACCCATGGGGACAGGGGGCCACGAGCAGTACTTC. Encoded protein: CASSPMGTGGHEQYF.

The gene calls are TRBV9 and TRBJ1-5; unclear D gene. Germline CDR1 SGDLS, CDR2 YYNGEE. This CDR3 comprises 13 residues. Trimming removed 4 bases at V and 6 bases at J, with 11 bases between. CDR3 DNA sequence: TGTGCCAGCAGCTCCGGTTCCGGTCAGCCCCAGCATTTT. It yields the protein CASSSGSGQPQHF.

DNA of the CDR3: TGTGCCAGCAGTCGGGGGGAATCCACAGATACGCAGTATTTT. Its protein product is CASSRGESTDTQYF. The J gene is TRBJ2-3, the V gene TRBV6-5; 7 nucleotides match TRBD2. V was pared by 5 bases and J by 2 bases, with 4 bases of the junction left unmatched. The CDR3 sequence is 14 residues long. Germline lookup yields CDR1 MNHEY and CDR2 SVGAGI.

This clone has just a few counts. The genes are TRBV5-1 and TRBJ2-3, with 10 bases fitting TRBD2. Germline CDR1 and CDR2: SGHRS and YFSETQ. CDR3 length: 15 residues. Unmatched junction bases numbered 5, after V lost 2 bases and J lost 5 bases. CDR3 residues: CASSFLAGGVDTQYF. The DNA for the CDR3 is TGCGCCAGCAGCTTTTTAGCGGGAGGAGTAGATACGCAGTATTTT.

V and J are TRBV6-1 and TRBJ2-7; perhaps TRBD2 as D (6 bases). V shed 5 bases and J shed 1 base, with 12 bases lying between them. The CDR3 contains 14 residues. Per the germline V gene, CDR1 is MNHNS and CDR2 is SASEGT. For the CDR3, the DNA is TGTGCCAGCAGTTTAATGGGGGGTTCCTACGAGCAGTACTTC. This sequence encodes CASSLMGGSYEQYF.

The genes are TRBV28 and TRBJ1-4; TRBD1 matches 7 bases. The V gene's germline CDR1 is MDHEN and CDR2 SYDVKM. Losses at the gene ends were 4 bases for V and 5 bases for J; bases not matched to a gene: 10. This CDR3 has 16 residues. CDR3 in amino acids: CASSYTEGASNEKLFF. CDR3 in DNA: TGTGCCAGCAGTTACACAGAGGGGGCTTCAAATGAAAAACTGTTTTTT.

The chain employs TRBV2 and TRBJ2-3, with a tentative D call TRBD2 (6 bases). The CDR3 sequence is 12 residues long. V shed 7 bases and J shed 6 bases, with 11 bases lying between them. Per the germline V gene, CDR1 is SNHLY and CDR2 is FYNNEI. The CDR3 sequence: CASKEGKDTQYF. The CDR3 bases are TGTGCCAGCAAGGAGGGTAAGGATACGCAGTATTTT.

The CDR3 sequence is CASSSSPSYEQYF. In DNA, the CDR3 is TGTGCCAGCAGTTCTAGTCCGTCCTACGAGCAGTACTTC. The genes are TRBV25-1 and TRBJ2-7; D is unclear. This CDR3 comprises 13 residues. CDR1 is MGHDK, CDR2 SYGVNS, per germline. Trimming removed 5 bases from V and 1 base from J, with 9 bases in between.

This rearrangement joins TRBV6-5 to TRBJ2-1; 9 nucleotides align to TRBD1. CDR1 is MNHEY and CDR2 is SVGAGI in the germline V gene. V dropped 2 bases and J dropped 6; count of bases not matched to a gene: 5. This CDR3 comprises 15 residues. CDR3 nucleotides: TGTGCCAGCAGTTACGGACAGGGGAAGGTCAATGAGCAGTTCTTC. This translates into CASSYGQGKVNEQFF.

The chain recombines TRBV6-1 with TRBJ1-1, with D possibly being TRBD1 (5 bases). This CDR3 is built from 14 residues. Trimming shortened V by 7 bases and J by 3 bases, and 15 bases separated the two germline ends. Per the germline V gene, CDR1 is MNHNS and CDR2 is SASEGT. CDR3 sequence: CASITAGGYTEAFF. In DNA form, the CDR3 reads TGTGCCAGCATCACGGCGGGGGGGTACACTGAAGCTTTCTTT.

The chain links TRBV19 to TRBJ1-2; 8 positions match TRBD1. CDR3 length: 13 amino acids. CDR1 LNHDA and CDR2 SQIVND come from the germline V gene (reference sequence). V was clipped by 7 bases and J by 6 bases; unmatched bases: 7. The CDR3 nucleotides read TGTGCCAGTAACTCAGGGGGCGAAGATGGCTACACCTTC. Its protein is CASNSGGEDGYTF.

This clone was found once. Other DNA sequences in this specimen translate into the identical CDR3. This chain uses TRBV18 with TRBJ1-2, with 8 bases fitting TRBD1. The CDR3 has 13 residues. Losses at the gene ends were 2 bases for V and 4 bases for J; bases not matched to a gene: 0. CDR1 and CDR2 from the germline V gene are KGHSH and LQKENI. CDR3 bases: TGTGCCAGCTCACCAGACAGGGGCTATGGCTACACCTTC. Encoded protein: CASSPDRGYGYTF.

The DNA of the CDR3 is TGTGCCAGCAGCTTCGTAGTTGAGGGGGCGCACGGCTACACCTTC. Translation gives CASSFVVEGAHGYTF. V and J are TRBV28 and TRBJ1-2, with 7 bases lining up with TRBD1. This CDR3 spans 15 amino acids. Germline CDR1 is MDHEN and CDR2 is SYDVKM. The V gene end was trimmed by 6 bases and the J gene end by 8 bases; junction bases not matched to a gene: 15.

V and J are TRBV19 and TRBJ1-3; 7 nucleotides match TRBD1. The germline V gene has CDR1 LNHDA and CDR2 SQIVND (reference sequence). Germline trimming cut 10 bases from V and 2 bases from J; bases unmatched to any gene: 11. The CDR3 totals 15 residues. The CDR3 DNA reads TGTGCCACCTCGTTAAGGCAGGGGGCTGGAAACACCATATATTTT. Its protein is CATSLRQGAGNTIYF.

This clone was seen only once. V usage is TRBV6-6 and J usage is TRBJ1-1, with a possible D match to TRBD1 (5 bases). The CDR3 is 14 amino acids. V was clipped by 0 bases and J by 4 bases, with 9 bases between them. Germline V gene sequence: CDR1 MNHNY, CDR2 SVGAGI (reference sequence). The CDR3 is CASSYSWGGTEAFF. The CDR3 DNA reads TGTGCCAGCAGTTACTCATGGGGGGGCACTGAAGCTTTCTTT.

The chain is built from TRBV6-5 and TRBJ2-3; the match to TRBD2 covers 9 bases. After removal of 6 bases from V and 8 bases from J, the junction contained 9 bases not matched to a gene. The CDR3 contains 14 residues. The germline gives CDR1 MNHEY, CDR2 SVGAGI. Written as DNA, the CDR3 is TGTGCCAGCAGGCCGGGACTAGCTGACGTTACGCAGTATTTT. Translating it yields CASRPGLADVTQYF.

This chain links TRBV30 with TRBJ2-2, with 10 bases aligning to TRBD1. The junction had 7 bases not matched to a gene; V was cut back by 5 bases and J by 7 bases. This CDR3 has 14 amino acids. Germline lookup yields CDR1 GTSNPN and CDR2 SVGIG (reference sequence). For the CDR3, the DNA is TGTGCCTGGGGGGGACAGGGGATGGTCGGGGAGCTGTTTTTT. It yields the protein CAWGGQGMVGELFF.

The rearrangement links TRBV5-6 to TRBJ2-5, with TRBD2 as a possible D gene (7 bases). CDR3 length: 16 amino acids. V dropped 4 bases and J dropped 5 bases, with 21 bases sitting between them. Germline lookup yields CDR1 SGHDT and CDR2 YYEEEE. The CDR3 DNA follows: TGTGCCAGCAGCACATGGGGGCGGGAGAGGGTGGAGACCCAGTACTTC. Its translation: CASSTWGRERVETQYF.

The rearrangement links TRBV7-2 to TRBJ1-6, with 9 bases lining up with TRBD1. CDR3 length equals 16 residues. Germline CDR1 and CDR2: SGHTA and FQGNSA. V lost 5 bases to trimming and J lost 6 bases; unmatched junction nucleotides: 8. This chain's CDR3 is CASSTQGALGNSPLHF. DNA for the CDR3: TGTGCCAGCAGCACACAGGGGGCGCTTGGTAATTCACCCCTCCACTTT.

The V gene is TRBV7-8, the J gene TRBJ2-2; 8 bases align to TRBD1. Germline trimming cut 4 bases from V and 6 bases from J; bases unmatched to any gene: 4. CDR3 length equals 14 residues. Germline V gene lookup returns CDR1 SGHVS and CDR2 FQNEAQ. The CDR3: CASSSGGAAGELFF. Here the CDR3 DNA reads TGTGCCAGCAGCTCAGGGGGCGCCGCCGGGGAGCTGTTTTTT.

The chain uses TRBV10-3 and TRBJ1-5; the D is unclear. Per the germline V gene, CDR1 is ENHRY and CDR2 is SYGVKD. The V end was cut by 6 bases, the J end by 7 bases, with 13 bases between. CDR3 size: 13 residues. The CDR3 is CAIRPGRGQPQHF. In DNA, the CDR3 is TGTGCCATCAGGCCGGGAAGAGGCCAGCCCCAGCATTTT.